This TCR beta chain was profiled in a study of cytomegalovirus exposure and HLA in healthy donors. About the study: There were about 85 million unique TCRs (from HLA-typed donors) in an early data release.

The PCR was carried out with 60 Vbeta primers and 13 Jbeta primers. TCRdb's table, derived via immunoSEQ multiplex PCR, lists solely in-frame clones and lacks some. The sample has about 150,000 clones, roughly a tenth seen once. Study conclusions and caveats: Analysis performed later found roughly 17,000 TCR beta sequences associated with HLA alleles at 0.05 false discovery rate.

This clone was counted only a few times. The antigen is undetermined. The clonotype was recovered from a male donor in good health and CMV-seronegative. Input material: PBMCs.

CDR3 coding DNA: TGTGCCAGTTATCCTAGCGGGGGGATGTCCGGGGAGCTGTTTTTT. It specifies CASYPSGGMSGELFF. V gene TRBV19 combines with J gene TRBJ2-2; 11 bases are a match to TRBD2. V shed 8 bases and J 6 bases; nucleotides not matched to a gene: 8. CDR1 is LNHDA and CDR2 is SQIVND in the germline V gene (reference sequence). CDR3 length: 15 amino acids.